This T cell receptor beta chain was obtained from a study of metastatic and nonmetastatic thyroid tumors. Overall study context: Across peripheral blood and tumor or nodule tissue samples taken from malignant and benign thyroid patients, the repertoires were compared with one another. The study's findings and limits: It was reportedly found that TCR beta diversity was significantly higher in malignant thyroid tumors than in benign nodules, a difference seen in both blood and tumor samples.

CDR1 SGHTA and CDR2 FQGNSA come from the germline V gene. Trimming took off 1 base at V and 6 bases at J, with 7 bases between the two ends. The CDR3 loop spans 13 amino acids. No patient had received any treatment before thyroid surgery. Original data processing: A classifier of distant metastasis in papillary thyroid cancer was built from CDR3 differences (across clinicopathological groups). Through MiXCR, TCRdb re-clonotyped the PCR reads. The V and J calls were determined by TCRdb, not by the authors. The table shows 75,000 to 95,000 clones, with roughly 13% occurring only once. This clone was counted at least ten times. No antigen is known for it.

The chain is built from TRBV7-2 and TRBJ2-1, with a tentative D call TRBD1 (5 bases). The clonotype originates from a female donor with papillary thyroid cancer or a benign thyroid nodule (not recorded which). Some clones in this sample may be carry-over from other donors' samples. Material: blood. In DNA, the CDR3 is TGTGCCAGCAGCTTAGATGGGGCCAATGAGCAGTTCTTC. This encodes CASSLDGANEQFF.